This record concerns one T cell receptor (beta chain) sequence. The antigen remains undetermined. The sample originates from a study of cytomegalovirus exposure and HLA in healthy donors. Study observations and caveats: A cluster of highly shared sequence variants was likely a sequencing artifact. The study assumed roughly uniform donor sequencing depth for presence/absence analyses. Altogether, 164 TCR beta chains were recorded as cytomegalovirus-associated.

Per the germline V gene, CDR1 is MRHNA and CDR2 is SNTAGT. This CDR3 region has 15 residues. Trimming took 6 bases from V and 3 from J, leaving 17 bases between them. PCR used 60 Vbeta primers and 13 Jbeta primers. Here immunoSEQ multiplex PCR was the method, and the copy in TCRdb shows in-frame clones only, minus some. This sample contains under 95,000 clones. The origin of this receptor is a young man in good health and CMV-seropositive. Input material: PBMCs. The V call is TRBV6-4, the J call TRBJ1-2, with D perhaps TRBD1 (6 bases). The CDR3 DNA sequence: TGTGCCAGCAGGAGTACGCTTGGGGGCGACTATGGCTACACCTTC. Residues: CASRSTLGGDYGYTF.